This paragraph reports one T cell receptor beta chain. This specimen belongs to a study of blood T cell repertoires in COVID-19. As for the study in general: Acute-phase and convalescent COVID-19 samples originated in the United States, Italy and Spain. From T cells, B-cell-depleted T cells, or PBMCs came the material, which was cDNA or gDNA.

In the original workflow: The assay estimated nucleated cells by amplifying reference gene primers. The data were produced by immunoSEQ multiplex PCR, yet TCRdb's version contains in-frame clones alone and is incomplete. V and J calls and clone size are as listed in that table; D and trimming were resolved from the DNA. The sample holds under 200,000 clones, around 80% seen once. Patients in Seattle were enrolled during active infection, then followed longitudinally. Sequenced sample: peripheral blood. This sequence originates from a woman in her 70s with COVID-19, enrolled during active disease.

CDR3 DNA: TGTGCCAGCTCAGAGGTCAGGGGGTTAGAAAAACTGTTTTTT. Protein product: CASSEVRGLEKLFF. V is TRBV6-6 and J is TRBJ1-4; 7 nucleotides line up with TRBD1. The CDR3 spans 14 residues. J was trimmed by 8 bases and V by 8 bases; bases with no gene match: 11. CDR1 is MNHNY and CDR2 is SVGAGI in the germline V gene (reference sequence).